Reported below is one TCR beta chain. Its antigen is currently unknown. The sample comes from a study of cytomegalovirus exposure and HLA in healthy donors. General study points: Testing in vitro showed a few CMV-associated chains specific for CMV antigens. Earlier analysis yielded a pattern in which most TCR beta V segments were productive about 90% or about 30% of the time. Most TCR sequences proved rare, with some public TCRs found in many donors.

The primer mix had 60 Vbeta and 13 Jbeta primers. Sequencing was performed with immunoSEQ multiplex PCR; in TCRdb, only in-frame clones are kept and a portion is missing. The data show roughly 100,000 clones, 70% to 85% seen once. The germline gives CDR1 SNHLY, CDR2 FYNNEI. The CDR3 is 14 residues long. V shed 4 bases and J 2 bases; nucleotides not matched to a gene: 3. The receptor comes from a man in his fifties or sixties in good health and CMV-seronegative. Sequencing was performed on PBMCs. This chain uses TRBV2 with TRBJ2-5, with 8 bases matching TRBD1. The CDR3 spells CASSGTGWQETQYF. CDR3 coding DNA: TGTGCCAGCAGTGGGACAGGGTGGCAAGAGACCCAGTACTTC.